This T cell receptor beta chain was recovered during a study of sequential checkpoint blockade in melanoma (dated by TCRdb to 2018 to 2020). In terms of the full investigation: In a 1:1 randomization, patients received either first-line nivolumab then ipilimumab (arm A) or ipilimumab then nivolumab (arm B). The same lesion was the source of around 80% of the matched pre- and post-treatment tumor biopsy pairs. Maintenance nivolumab came after each of the two trial sequences. DNA from about 90 melanoma tumor samples collected before treatment underwent TCRbeta immunosequencing. About 24 patients had matched tumor biopsies taken before treatment and at week 13, after single-agent nivolumab (arm A) or ipilimumab (arm B). Findings and caveats that apply to the study as a whole: Among patients in the nivolumab-first arm (arm A), tumor TIL clonality before treatment was associated with response (P = .04). PD-L1 staining and CD8+ T-cell counts correlated with tumor T-cell fraction and clonality, whereas mutational load did not. Validation of the response-prediction model combining TCR metrics and mutation burden is needed in larger, independent patient cohorts. Clinical benefit was about 30 times more likely to be achieved by patients whose tumor T-cell fraction and clonality increased by week 13. Within-arm analyses of tumor T-cell fraction were limited by small sample sizes and reduced statistical power.

This specimen's treatment or condition label, interpreted: randomized to nivolumab then ipilimumab (arm A) or the reverse (arm B). None of the patients in the trial had previously been given DNA-damaging chemotherapy. The samples were obtained from melanoma patients enrolled in CheckMate 064, an open-label, randomized phase II trial testing sequential checkpoint blockade. Genomic DNA from formalin-fixed paraffin-embedded (FFPE) tissue samples was used for tumor TCR sequencing. TCRbeta CDR3 regions were immunosequenced from genomic DNA with the immunoSEQ Assay. Before high-throughput sequencing, genomic DNA was amplified using bias-controlled multiplex PCR. The original pipeline was this. To quantify the absolute abundance of each unique TCRbeta CDR3 region, the sequences were collapsed and filtered. Clonality was defined as 1 minus Pielou's evenness and was calculated using productive rearrangements only. To compute tumor T-cell fraction, TCRbeta template counts were normalized to usable DNA, with usable DNA estimated from several housekeeping genes. A previously published method was used to identify clones with significantly greater frequencies in on-treatment samples than in baseline samples. Entries here come from immuneACCESS through TCRdb and include only in-frame sequences with V and J called. Some clones fail to appear in such tables; in the studies checked, an unresolved V gene covers under half of the shortfall, and the cause of the remainder is unknown. That table furnishes V, J and clone size, whereas the DNA furnished D and trimming. The sample table lists approximately 37,000 clones, 32% of them with a count of one. The top ten clonotypes cover approximately 1.5% of the sample.

A note on this clone: The specificity of this receptor is unknown. Per-nucleotide qualities are absent, and no much larger clonotype sits a single base away.

The receptor was derived from a human donor with melanoma. The sample here was tumor tissue (inferred from file names), taken from a patient given nivolumab and ipilimumab in sequence.

The sequence in DNA is TGTGCCAGCAGTTACTCCCAGGGAGGCTACACCTTC. Translated, this gives CASSYSQGGYTF. The chain uses TRBV6-8 and TRBJ1-2; TRBD1 is a possible D gene, resting on 5 matching bases. Taken from cysteine to phenylalanine, the CDR3 has 12 residues. Here the CDR3 DNA is all that survives: 36 bases in frame from base 1. V is cut by 0 bases and J by 8 bases, and the space between the germline ends is 7 bases. Sequences MNHGY (CDR1) and SAAAGT (CDR2) are obtained from the germline V gene.